This T cell receptor beta chain was sequenced in a study of blood T cells in healthy people across ages. In this sample, this clonotype turned up a few times. It was with a sample-barcoded 5' primer and a J-beta primer mix that a second PCR of about 6 to 12 cycles was run. TCRdb reprocessed the 5' RACE reads via MiXCR and lists one record per CDR3 protein. The table includes about 780,000 distinct CDR3 sequences, less than 60% detected once. The CDR3 extends over 12 amino acids. With 4 bases clipped from V and 10 bases from J, the junction kept 6 bases outside the gene matches. Sequencing input: blood. This TCR came from a man older than 75 in good health. The V call is TRBV12-3 or TRBV12-4, the J call TRBJ2-5; 7 bases agree with TRBD2. CDR3: CASSWGGGDQYF. CDR3 in DNA: TGTGCCAGCAGTTGGGGGGGTGGGGACCAGTACTTC.